These 9 T cell receptor beta chains share one sample of origin, sequenced in a study of T cell responses to AZD1222 COVID-19 vaccine. TCRdb's copy holds only in-frame clones and misses some; the assay was immunoSEQ multiplex PCR. The table has roughly 120,000 clones, 75% to 90% seen once. This specimen was peripheral blood, taken on day 0 of MenACWY control vaccination. The origin of the receptors is an adult in good health.

Here the CDR3 DNA reads TGTGCCAGCAGCCCGTGGACAGGGGGCACCGATGAGCAGTTCTTC. Translation: CASSPWTGGTDEQFF. This chain joins TRBV5-4 and TRBJ2-1, with 11 bases matching TRBD1. The CDR3 runs to 15 residues. V shed 4 bases, J shed 8 bases, and the junction held 8 bases outside the gene matches. The V gene's germline CDR1 is SGHNT and CDR2 YYREEE (reference sequence).

The V call is TRBV5-1, the J call TRBJ1-1; D ambiguous. In germline, CDR1 is SGHRS, CDR2 YFSETQ. Trimming took 0 bases from V and 6 from J, leaving 9 bases between them. This CDR3 region has 13 residues. CDR3 residues: CASSLASGAEAFF. The DNA of the CDR3 is TGCGCCAGCAGCTTGGCCTCCGGGGCTGAAGCTTTCTTT.

This clone has just one count. The CDR3 protein is CASQPGQHNSPLHF. CDR3 DNA sequence: TGTGCCAGCCAACCGGGACAGCATAATTCACCCCTCCACTTT. The chain joins TRBV18 to TRBJ1-6; 7 bases agree with TRBD1. This CDR3 is 14 amino acids long. The germline CDR1 and CDR2 sequences are KGHSH and LQKENI. The junction had 6 bases not matched to a gene; V was cut back by 8 bases and J by 5 bases.

This chain connects TRBV18 to TRBJ2-3, with 12 bases aligning to TRBD2. CDR1 KGHSH and CDR2 LQKENI come from the germline V gene. The junction had 11 bases not matched to a gene; V was cut back by 3 bases and J by 4 bases. The CDR3 loop spans 18 amino acids. CDR3 nucleotides: TGTGCCAGCTCACCCTCTAGCGGGGGGGCTCGGAACCCAGATACGCAGTATTTT. Amino acid sequence: CASSPSSGGARNPDTQYF. Full variable domain (outside the CDR3, taken from reference TRBV18 and TRBJ2-3): NAGVMQNPRHLVRRRGQEARLRCSPMKGHSHVYWYRQLPEEGLKFMVYLQKENIIDESGMPKERFSAEFPKEGPSILRIQQVVRGDSAAYFCASSPSSGGARNPDTQYFGPGTRLTVL.

V usage is TRBV5-8 and J usage is TRBJ2-2; D remains unclear. Trimming stripped 4 bases from V and 8 bases from J, with 15 bases between. CDR1 is SGHTS, CDR2 YDEGEE, per germline. CDR3 length equals 14 residues. CDR3 region: CASSPEYKAGELFF. The DNA of the CDR3 is TGTGCCAGCAGCCCCGAATACAAGGCAGGGGAGCTGTTTTTT.

The V and J genes are TRBV18 and TRBJ1-5; 9 nucleotides line up with TRBD1. CDR3 length: 15 residues. Germline lookup yields CDR1 KGHSH and CDR2 LQKENI. The trim removed 1 base at V and 6 bases at J, leaving 4 bases unmatched. The CDR3 here is CASSPQGQGGQPQHF. The CDR3 coding sequence is TGTGCCAGCTCACCACAGGGACAGGGCGGTCAGCCCCAGCATTTT.

The chain recombines TRBV5-5 with TRBJ1-1; no firm D call. Trimming took off 5 bases at V and 0 bases at J, with 11 bases between the two ends. The CDR3 contains 14 residues. Germline lookup yields CDR1 SGHKS and CDR2 YYEKEE (reference sequence). Here the CDR3 reads CASSLSPMNTEAFF. In DNA, the CDR3 is TGTGCCAGCAGTCTTAGTCCGATGAACACTGAAGCTTTCTTT.

The chain links TRBV9 to TRBJ2-1, with a possible D match to TRBD1 (5 bases). In germline, CDR1 is SGDLS, CDR2 YYNGEE. V shed 1 base and J shed 5 bases, with 13 bases lying between them. This CDR3 is built from 15 residues. The CDR3 spells CASSVQGLTDNEQFF. CDR3 DNA: TGTGCCAGCAGCGTACAGGGTCTAACGGACAATGAGCAGTTCTTC.

The chain uses TRBV3-1 (or the pseudogene TRBV3-2) and TRBJ2-1; D tentatively reads TRBD1 or TRBD2 (5 bases each). The V gene's germline CDR1 is LGHDT and CDR2 YNNKEL (reference sequence). The CDR3 is made up of 15 amino acids. With 1 base removed from V and 2 bases from J, the gap between germline ends came to 9 bases. Here the CDR3 DNA reads TGTGCCAGCAGCCAAGCAGGGACCGCCTACAATGAGCAGTTCTTC. This gives the protein CASSQAGTAYNEQFF.